This entry lists 25 T cell receptor beta chains sequenced from one sample in a study of T-cell reconstitution after alpha-beta-depleted transplantation in children. Preparation of the TCRbeta library was carried out with unique molecular identifiers. MiXCR, run by TCRdb on the PCR reads, gives a single entry per CDR3 protein. This table has approximately 350,000 distinct CDR3 sequences, about a tenth appearing once. Sequenced material: PBMCs from the stem cell graft donor, taken from the stem cell graft. The source of these receptors is a human donor who donated a stem cell graft to a child with acute lymphoblastic leukemia.

The chain links TRBV20-1 to TRBJ1-2; 7 bases are a match to TRBD1. Trimming took 3 bases from V and 13 from J; bases not matched to a gene: 8. The V gene's germline CDR1 is DFQATT and CDR2 SNEGSKA (reference sequence). The CDR3 covers 11 residues. CDR3 loop: CSARGDSRPTF. CDR3 coding DNA: TGCAGTGCTAGGGGGGACAGCCGGCCCACCTTC.

The table lists this clonotype with many counts. An end of the junction differs from the germline gene, which may be a read error. V and J are TRBV12-3 or TRBV12-4 and TRBJ1-2; D is undetermined. The CDR3 covers 12 residues. CDR3 loop: CASSFPPQLHAF. CDR3 in DNA: TGTGCCAGCAGTTTTCCCCCACAACTACACGCCTTC.

This clonotype has ten or more counts. The rearrangement uses TRBV5-4 and TRBJ2-6; possible D gene TRBD1, 6 bases. The CDR3 covers 16 residues. Trimming stripped 3 bases from V and 4 bases from J, with 14 bases between. Germline loops: CDR1 SGHNT, CDR2 YYREEE (reference sequence). CDR3 in DNA: TGTGCCAGCAGCTCCCCAGGGGCGACAGGGGCCAACGTCCTGACTTTC. Its protein is CASSSPGATGANVLTF.

This clonotype was seen once. A read error may account for a junction end that differs from germline. The chain employs TRBV5-6 and TRBJ2-7; D unclear. The CDR3 has 15 residues. The V gene's germline CDR1 is SGHDT and CDR2 YYEEEE. In nucleotides, the CDR3 is TGTGCCGGCAGCTTGGATGTGTTGCGAACGTACGAGCAGTACTTC. It codes for CAGSLDVLRTYEQYF. Looking up the rest from reference TRBV5-6 and TRBJ2-7 gives the full variable domain: DAGVTQSPTHLIKTRGQQVTLRCSPKSGHDTVSWYQQALGQGPQFIFQYYEEEERQRGNFPDRFSGHQFPNYSSELNVNALLLGDSALYLCAGSLDVLRTYEQYFGPGTRLTVT.

This clonotype turned up a few times. CDR3 DNA: TGTGCCAGCAGCGGGGGACTAGCGGGAGGCGGGGTCTACAATGAGCAGTTCTTC. Its translation is CASSGGLAGGGVYNEQFF. The V gene is TRBV7-9, the J gene TRBJ2-1, with 15 bases that match TRBD2. The trim removed 5 bases at V and 3 bases at J, leaving 8 bases unmatched. Germline CDR1 SEHNR, CDR2 FQNEAQ (reference sequence). The CDR3 spans 18 residues.

This clonotype was seen ten or more times. The chain joins TRBV5-1 to TRBJ1-2, with 11 bases that match TRBD1. The CDR3 extends over 19 amino acids. Germline V CDR1 and CDR2: SGHRS, YFSETQ. The V and J ends lost 0 bases and 7 bases, in that order; junction bases with no gene match: 17. The CDR3 loop is CASSLARRTGGMVAVGYTF. CDR3 nucleotides: TGCGCCAGCAGCTTGGCCCGCCGGACAGGGGGCATGGTAGCAGTTGGCTACACCTTC.

A few counts support this clonotype. The CDR3 here is CASSQDTQGMRSGYTF. The CDR3 DNA reads as TGCGCCAGCAGCCAAGACACACAGGGGATGAGGTCTGGCTACACCTTC. The V gene is TRBV4-3, the J gene TRBJ1-2; TRBD1 matches 7 bases. Unmatched junction bases numbered 11, after V lost 0 bases and J lost 7 bases. The CDR3 runs to 16 residues. Germline V gene lookup returns CDR1 LGHNA and CDR2 YSLEER.

At least ten counts were recorded for this clonotype. J is TRBJ2-7 and V is TRBV5-1; the match to TRBD1 covers 9 bases. V gave up 1 base and J gave up 3 bases; unmatched junction bases: 8. There are 16 residues in the CDR3. Per germline, CDR1 SGHRS and CDR2 YFSETQ. CDR3 DNA sequence: TGCGCCAGCAGCTTGCCCCCGCCGGGACAGGGCTACGAGCAGTACTTC. Translating gives CASSLPPPGQGYEQYF.

This clonotype was seen a handful of times. V gene TRBV18 combines with J gene TRBJ2-7; 7 bases agree with TRBD2. The V and J ends lost 2 bases and 6 bases, in that order; junction bases with no gene match: 10. CDR3 length: 15 amino acids. Germline CDR1 and CDR2: KGHSH and LQKENI. CDR3 coding DNA: TGTGCCAGCTCACCAACTCTAGCGGAAACGACCGAGCAGTACTTC. Its translation: CASSPTLAETTEQYF.

This clonotype occurred a few times. The chain has TRBV24-1 and TRBJ2-1; D gene ambiguous. V was trimmed by 5 bases and J by 0 bases, leaving 7 bases between them. The CDR3 consists of 14 residues. From germline, CDR1 is KGHDR and CDR2 SFDVKD. CDR3 region: CATSGISSYNEQFF. Here the CDR3 DNA reads TGTGCCACCAGTGGAATTAGCTCCTACAATGAGCAGTTCTTC.

This chain uses TRBV12-3 or TRBV12-4 with TRBJ2-2; D might be TRBD2 (5 bases). The CDR3 is 18 amino acids. V was pared by 1 base and J by 1 base, with 16 bases between. The DNA for the CDR3 is TGTGCCAGCAGTTTAGGTCTAGATGCGGGTGTGAACACCGGGGAGCTGTTTTTT. Translation gives CASSLGLDAGVNTGELFF.

In this sample, this clonotype turned up many times. The V call is TRBV28, the J call TRBJ2-2; 10 bases fit TRBD2. Trimming removed 5 bases from V and 1 base from J; junction bases left unmatched: 4. The CDR3 totals 16 residues. Germline V lookup: CDR1 MDHEN, CDR2 SYDVKM. The CDR3 nucleotides read TGTGCCAGCAGTCCTTCTAGCGGGAGGAACACCGGGGAGCTGTTTTTT. It specifies CASSPSSGRNTGELFF.

This clonotype was detected a few times. In DNA, the CDR3 is TGTGCCATCAGTGACTCGGGGACAGACGATTCACCCCTCCACTTT. It specifies CAISDSGTDDSPLHF. This rearrangement joins TRBV10-3 to TRBJ1-6; TRBD1 matches 7 bases. The CDR3 length is 15 residues. V gave up 3 bases and J gave up 8 bases; unmatched junction bases: 7. The V gene's germline CDR1 is ENHRY and CDR2 SYGVKD.

The chain joins TRBV6-2 or TRBV6-3 to TRBJ1-2; D gene ambiguous. Deletions cut 2 bases from V and 6 bases from J, with 13 bases between. This CDR3 is 14 amino acids long. The germline V gene encodes CDR1 MNHEY and CDR2 SVGEGT. The CDR3 DNA reads TGTGCCAGCAGTTACCCGGCGGTTGAGCATGGCTACACCTTC. Protein product: CASSYPAVEHGYTF.

The V gene is TRBV7-9, the J gene TRBJ2-7; 8 bases fit TRBD1. This CDR3 comprises 14 residues. Trimming at V came to 3 bases and at J to 3 bases, leaving 4 bases not matched to a gene. Germline CDR1 reads SEHNR; CDR2 reads FQNEAQ (reference sequence). In nucleotides, the CDR3 is TGTGCCAGCAGCTTGGGACAGGACATCTACGAGCAGTACTTC. It translates to CASSLGQDIYEQYF.

The table lists this clonotype with a few counts. J is TRBJ2-2 and V is TRBV7-2; D uncertain. CDR3 length: 16 amino acids. Germline CDR1 is SGHTA and CDR2 is FQGNSA. The ends were cut back, 5 bases at V and 1 base at J, with 14 bases in the middle. This CDR3 is CASSPRRVLNTGELFF. The CDR3 nucleotides read TGTGCCAGCAGCCCACGTCGAGTTCTGAACACCGGGGAGCTGTTTTTT.

There are a few counts of this clonotype. V is TRBV7-2 and J is TRBJ1-5; D unclear. From germline, CDR1 is SGHTA and CDR2 FQGNSA. The CDR3 consists of 13 residues. V dropped 5 bases and J dropped 7 bases, with 12 bases sitting between them. This chain's CDR3 is CASSLEPRQPQHF. CDR3 DNA: TGTGCCAGCAGCCTAGAACCAAGACAGCCCCAGCATTTT.

This clonotype was counted at least ten times. The rearrangement uses TRBV9 and TRBJ2-3; D might be TRBD2 (5 bases). The germline V gene has CDR1 SGDLS and CDR2 YYNGEE. CDR3 length equals 12 residues. V was shortened by 0 bases and J by 10 bases, with 9 bases between the two germline ends. This CDR3 is CASSVEGGSQYF. CDR3 sequence (DNA): TGTGCCAGCAGCGTAGAAGGAGGTTCGCAGTATTTT.

This clonotype was counted ten times or more. This chain uses TRBV20-1 with TRBJ2-3; 13 bases match TRBD2. Trimming at V came to 0 bases and at J to 3 bases, leaving 12 bases not matched to a gene. This CDR3 spans 19 amino acids. Germline CDR1 and CDR2: DFQATT and SNEGSKA (reference sequence). As DNA, the CDR3 is TGCAGTGCTAGAGATTCGACTAGCGGGAGGTTTAAAGCAACAGATACGCAGTATTTT. It is translated as CSARDSTSGRFKATDTQYF.

This clonotype was observed a few times. Since the CDR3 does not end with the conserved phenylalanine or tryptophan, this likely comes from a read error. Because the CDR3's place on the DNA is in doubt, the DNA is left out and the CDR3 is given as listed by TCRdb. This chain uses TRBV7-9 with TRBJ2-4; the table's D call TRBD1 went unverified against the DNA. The CDR3 is 9 residues long, ends included. Germline lookup yields CDR1 SEHNR and CDR2 FQNEAQ (reference sequence). This CDR3 is CASSFGQGL.

In its sample, this clonotype was seen a few times. The V and J genes are TRBV5-1 and TRBJ2-5; 10 positions agree with TRBD2. This CDR3 has 14 residues. V shed 5 bases and J 3 bases; nucleotides not matched to a gene: 4. Germline V gene lookup returns CDR1 SGHRS and CDR2 YFSETQ. CDR3 residues: CASSHGTSEETQYF. For the CDR3, the DNA is TGCGCCAGCAGTCACGGGACTAGCGAAGAGACCCAGTACTTC.

The chain is built from TRBV24-1 and TRBJ2-1, with TRBD1 matching 9 bases. J was trimmed by 2 bases and V by 3 bases; bases with no gene match: 4. This CDR3 region has 16 residues. In germline, CDR1 is KGHDR, CDR2 SFDVKD. The CDR3 loop is CATSDPRQGAYNEQFF. In nucleotides, the CDR3 is TGTGCCACCAGTGATCCCCGACAGGGGGCCTACAATGAGCAGTTCTTC.

This clonotype was picked up many times. The chain has TRBV28 and TRBJ2-1; D not certain. The CDR3 runs to 11 residues. Trimming removed 5 bases from V and 12 bases from J, with 11 bases in between. Per germline, CDR1 MDHEN and CDR2 SYDVKM. The CDR3 reads CASSTMAGQFF. CDR3 DNA sequence: TGTGCCAGCAGTACGATGGCCGGGCAGTTCTTC.

The genes are TRBV29-1 and TRBJ2-1; 10 bases fit TRBD2. Losses at the gene ends were 0 bases for V and 9 bases for J; bases not matched to a gene: 8. Germline loops: CDR1 SQVTM, CDR2 ANQGSEA. The CDR3 runs to 15 residues. The CDR3 DNA is TGCAGCGTTGAAGAAGGTCTAGCGGGAGCCGGTGAGCAGTTCTTC. Encoded protein: CSVEEGLAGAGEQFF.

In this sample, this clonotype turned up a few times. The CDR3 DNA reads TGTGCCAGCAGAAATCCGGGACAGCTCTATGGCTACACCTTC. Protein product: CASRNPGQLYGYTF. V gene TRBV12-3 or TRBV12-4 combines with J gene TRBJ1-2; 7 bases are shared with TRBD1. CDR3 length: 14 amino acids. Unmatched junction bases numbered 8, after V lost 6 bases and J lost 4 bases.